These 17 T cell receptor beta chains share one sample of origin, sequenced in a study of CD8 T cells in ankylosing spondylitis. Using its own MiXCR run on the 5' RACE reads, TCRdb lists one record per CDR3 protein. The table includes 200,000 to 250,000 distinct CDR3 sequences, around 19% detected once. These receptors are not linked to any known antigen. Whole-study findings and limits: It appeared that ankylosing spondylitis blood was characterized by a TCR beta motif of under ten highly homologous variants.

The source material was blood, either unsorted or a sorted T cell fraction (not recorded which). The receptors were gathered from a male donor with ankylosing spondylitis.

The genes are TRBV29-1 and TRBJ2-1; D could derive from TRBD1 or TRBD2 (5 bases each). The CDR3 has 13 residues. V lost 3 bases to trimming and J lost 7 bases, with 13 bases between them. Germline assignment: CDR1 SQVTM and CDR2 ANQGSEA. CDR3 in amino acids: CSVEKSWGNEQFF. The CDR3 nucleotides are TGCAGCGTTGAGAAAAGCTGGGGGAATGAGCAGTTCTTC.

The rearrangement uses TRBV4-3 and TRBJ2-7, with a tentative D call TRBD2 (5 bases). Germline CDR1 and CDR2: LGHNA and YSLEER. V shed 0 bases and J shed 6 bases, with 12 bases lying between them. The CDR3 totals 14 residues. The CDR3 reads CASSQDSGFGEQYF. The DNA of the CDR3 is TGCGCCAGCAGCCAAGATTCGGGGTTCGGCGAGCAGTACTTC.

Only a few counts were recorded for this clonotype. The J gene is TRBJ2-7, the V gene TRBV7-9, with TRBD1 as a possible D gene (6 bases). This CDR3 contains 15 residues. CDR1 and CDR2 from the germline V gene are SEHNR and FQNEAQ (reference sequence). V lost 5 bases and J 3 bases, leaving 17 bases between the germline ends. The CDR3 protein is CASSRETDRFYEQYF. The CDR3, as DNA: TGTGCCAGCAGCCGTGAAACCGACAGGTTCTACGAGCAGTACTTC.

The CDR3 reads CASSPRGENTEAFF. The CDR3 DNA is TGTGCCAGCAGCCCCCGGGGGGAGAACACTGAAGCTTTCTTT. This chain connects TRBV7-9 to TRBJ1-1, with D perhaps TRBD1 (5 bases). CDR1 SEHNR and CDR2 FQNEAQ come from the germline V gene (reference sequence). The CDR3 has 14 residues. V was clipped by 5 bases and J by 1 base, with 11 bases between them.

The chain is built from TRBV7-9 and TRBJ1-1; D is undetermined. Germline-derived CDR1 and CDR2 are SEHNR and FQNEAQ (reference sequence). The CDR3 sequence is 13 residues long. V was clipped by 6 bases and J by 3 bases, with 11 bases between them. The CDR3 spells CASRYGVDTEAFF. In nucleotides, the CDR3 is TGTGCCAGCAGGTACGGAGTCGACACTGAAGCTTTCTTT.

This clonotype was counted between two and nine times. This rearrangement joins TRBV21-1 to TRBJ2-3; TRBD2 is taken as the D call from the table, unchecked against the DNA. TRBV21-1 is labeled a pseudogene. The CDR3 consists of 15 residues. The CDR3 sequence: CASSKSSSGTDTQYF. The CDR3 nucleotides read TGTGCCAGCAGCAAATCGTCTAGCGGCACAGATACGCAGTATTTT.

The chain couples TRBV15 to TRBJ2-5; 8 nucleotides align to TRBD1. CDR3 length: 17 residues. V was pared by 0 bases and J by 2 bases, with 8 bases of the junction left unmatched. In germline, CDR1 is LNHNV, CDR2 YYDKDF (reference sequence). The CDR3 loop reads CATSRDQVNRGQETQYF. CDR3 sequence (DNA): TGTGCCACCAGCAGAGATCAGGTGAACAGGGGGCAAGAGACCCAGTACTTC.

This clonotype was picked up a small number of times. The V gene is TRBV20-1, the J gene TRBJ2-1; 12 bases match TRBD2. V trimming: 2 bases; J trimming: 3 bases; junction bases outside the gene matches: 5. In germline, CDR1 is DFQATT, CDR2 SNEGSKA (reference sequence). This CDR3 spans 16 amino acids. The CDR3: CSARLTSGGFYNEQFF. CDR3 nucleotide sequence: TGCAGTGCTAGATTGACTAGCGGGGGATTCTACAATGAGCAGTTCTTC.

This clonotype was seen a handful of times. CDR3 nucleotides: TGTGCCAGCAGCCAGCTACAGGGAGAGAACTATGGCTACACCTTC. The encoded protein is CASSQLQGENYGYTF. The chain couples TRBV3-1 to TRBJ1-2, with D possibly matching TRBD1 (6 bases). There are 15 residues in the CDR3. Germline V gene sequence: CDR1 LGHDT, CDR2 YNNKEL (reference sequence). The V gene lost 3 bases and the J gene lost 2 bases, with 13 bases spanning the gap.

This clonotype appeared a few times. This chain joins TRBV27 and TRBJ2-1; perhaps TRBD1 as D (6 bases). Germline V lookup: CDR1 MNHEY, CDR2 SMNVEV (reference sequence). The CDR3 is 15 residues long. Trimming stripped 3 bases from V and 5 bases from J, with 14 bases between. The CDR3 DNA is TGTGCCAGCAGTTTGGGGCAGGGGTGGCACAATGAGCAGTTCTTC. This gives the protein CASSLGQGWHNEQFF.

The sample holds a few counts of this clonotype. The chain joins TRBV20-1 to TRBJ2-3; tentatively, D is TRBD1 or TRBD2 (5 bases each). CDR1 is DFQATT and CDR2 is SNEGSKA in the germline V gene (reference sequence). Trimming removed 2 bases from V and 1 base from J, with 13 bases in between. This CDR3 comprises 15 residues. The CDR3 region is CSARPPGARTDTQYF. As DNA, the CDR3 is TGCAGTGCTAGACCCCCCGGGGCTCGCACAGATACGCAGTATTTT.

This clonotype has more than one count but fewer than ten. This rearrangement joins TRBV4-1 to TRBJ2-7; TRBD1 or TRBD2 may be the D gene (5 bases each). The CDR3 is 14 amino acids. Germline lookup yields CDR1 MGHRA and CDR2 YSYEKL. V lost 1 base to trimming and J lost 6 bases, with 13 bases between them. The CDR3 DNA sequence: TGCGCCAGCAGCCAAGGACACGAGGGGTTCGAGCAGTACTTC. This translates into CASSQGHEGFEQYF.

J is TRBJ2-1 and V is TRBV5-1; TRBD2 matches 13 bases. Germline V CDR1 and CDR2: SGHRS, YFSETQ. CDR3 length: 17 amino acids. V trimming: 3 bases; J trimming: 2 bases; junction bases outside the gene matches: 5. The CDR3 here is CASSSRTSGSAYNEQFF. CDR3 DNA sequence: TGCGCCAGCAGCTCCAGGACTAGCGGGAGTGCCTACAATGAGCAGTTCTTC. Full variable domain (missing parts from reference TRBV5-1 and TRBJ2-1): KAGVTQTPRYLIKTRGQQVTLSCSPISGHRSVSWYQQTPGQGLQFLFEYFSETQRNKGNFPGRFSGRQFSNSRSEMNVSTLELGDSALYLCASSSRTSGSAYNEQFFGPGTRLTVL.

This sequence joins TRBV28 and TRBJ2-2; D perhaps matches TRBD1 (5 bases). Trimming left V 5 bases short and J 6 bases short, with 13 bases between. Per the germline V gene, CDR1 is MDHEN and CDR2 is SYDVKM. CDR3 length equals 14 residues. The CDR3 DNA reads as TGTGCCAGCAGTGTAGCAGGGTTAGCCGGGGAGCTGTTTTTT. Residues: CASSVAGLAGELFF.

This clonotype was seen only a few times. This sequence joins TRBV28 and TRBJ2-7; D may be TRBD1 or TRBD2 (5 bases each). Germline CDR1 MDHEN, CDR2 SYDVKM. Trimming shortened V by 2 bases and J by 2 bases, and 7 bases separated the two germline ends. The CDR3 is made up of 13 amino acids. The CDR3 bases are TGTGCCAGCAGTTTACGGGGCCCCTACGAGCAGTACTTC. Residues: CASSLRGPYEQYF. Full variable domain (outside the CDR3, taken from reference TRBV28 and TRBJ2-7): DVKVTQSSRYLVKRTGEKVFLECVQDMDHENMFWYRQDPGLGLRLIYFSYDVKMKEKGDIPEGYSVSREKKERFSLILESASTNQTSMYLCASSLRGPYEQYFGPGTRLTVT.

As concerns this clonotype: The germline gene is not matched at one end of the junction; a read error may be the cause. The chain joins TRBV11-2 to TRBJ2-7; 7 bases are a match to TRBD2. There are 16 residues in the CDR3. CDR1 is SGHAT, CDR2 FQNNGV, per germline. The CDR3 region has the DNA TGTGCCAGCAGCGTAGAAGCGGGATTAACCTCCTACGAGCAGTACTTC. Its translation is CASSVEAGLTSYEQYF. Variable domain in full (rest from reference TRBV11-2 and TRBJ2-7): EAGVAQSPRYKIIEKRQSVAFWCNPISGHATLYWYQQILGQGPKLLIQFQNNGVVDDSQLPKDRFSAERLKGVDSTLKIQPAKLEDSAVYLCASSVEAGLTSYEQYFGPGTRLTVT.

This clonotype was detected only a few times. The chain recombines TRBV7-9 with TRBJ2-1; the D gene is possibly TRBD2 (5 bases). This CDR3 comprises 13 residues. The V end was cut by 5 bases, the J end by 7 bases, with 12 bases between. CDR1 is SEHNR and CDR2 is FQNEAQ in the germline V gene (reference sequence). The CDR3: CASSDYERNEQFF. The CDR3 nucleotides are TGTGCCAGCAGCGACTACGAACGTAATGAGCAGTTCTTC.